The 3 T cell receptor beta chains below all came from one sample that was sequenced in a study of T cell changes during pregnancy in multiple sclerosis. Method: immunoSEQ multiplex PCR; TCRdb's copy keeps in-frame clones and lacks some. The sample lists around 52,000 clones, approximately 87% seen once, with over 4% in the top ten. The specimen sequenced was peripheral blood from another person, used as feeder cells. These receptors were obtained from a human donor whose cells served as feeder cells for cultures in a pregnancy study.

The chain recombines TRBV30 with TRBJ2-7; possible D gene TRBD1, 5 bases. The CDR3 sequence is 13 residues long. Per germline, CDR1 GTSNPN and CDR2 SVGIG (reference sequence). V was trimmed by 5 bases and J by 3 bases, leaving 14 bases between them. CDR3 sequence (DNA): TGTGCCTGGGAAACAGGCCCCGGCTACGAGCAGTACTTC. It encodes CAWETGPGYEQYF. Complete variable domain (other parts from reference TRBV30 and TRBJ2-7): SQTIHQWPATLVQPVGSPLSLECTVEGTSNPNLYWYRQAAGRGLQLLFYSVGIGQISSEVPQNLSASRPQDRQFILSSKKLLLSDSGFYLCAWETGPGYEQYFGPGTRLTVT.

The CDR3 DNA follows: TGTGCCAGCAGTTGGGCCAGCGAAAAACTGTTTTTT. Translation gives CASSWASEKLFF. V usage is TRBV6-1 and J usage is TRBJ1-4; D gene unclear. This CDR3 is 12 amino acids long. Germline V CDR1 and CDR2: MNHNS, SASEGT. Trimming cost V 5 bases and J 8 bases, with 9 bases left between them.

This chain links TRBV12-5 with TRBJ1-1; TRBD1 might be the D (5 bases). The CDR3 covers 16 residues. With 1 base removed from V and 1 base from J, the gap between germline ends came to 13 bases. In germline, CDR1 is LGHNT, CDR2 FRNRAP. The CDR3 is CASGLGQGIRNTEAFF. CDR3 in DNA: TGTGCTAGTGGTTTGGGGCAGGGAATTCGGAACACTGAAGCTTTCTTT.